The T cell receptor (beta chain) under discussion was sequenced for a study of blood T cell repertoires in COVID-19. As for the study in general: There were acute and convalescent COVID-19 samples, and they came from the United States, Italy and Spain. Nucleic acid was either cDNA or gDNA, and it came from T cells, B-cell-depleted T cells, or PBMCs.

Trimming cost V 6 bases and J 4 bases; bases outside gene matches: 9. The germline V gene encodes CDR1 SNHLY and CDR2 FYNNEI. The CDR3 runs to 17 residues. Original processing methods: Reference gene primers were amplified, and this amplification served to estimate nucleated cell counts. Produced via immunoSEQ multiplex PCR; TCRdb's table is partial and in-frame only. The DNA was the basis for D and trimming; V, J and clone size are from that table. Of about 87,000 clones listed, approximately 88% were seen once; the top ten hold around 10%. The sequenced material came from peripheral blood. This TCR came from a man at least 80 years old with acute or convalescent COVID-19. The genes are TRBV2 and TRBJ2-3, with 14 bases identical to TRBD2. The CDR3 DNA is TGTGCCAGCAGGGGGACTAGCGGGGGCGGAAGGGCAGATACGCAGTATTTT. Its translation: CASRGTSGGGRADTQYF.